The T cell receptor beta chain described here comes from a study of blood T cells in healthy people across ages. CDR1 and CDR2 (germline): SGHTA, FQGNSA. The CDR3 is made up of 17 amino acids. The V gene lost 2 bases and the J gene lost 1 base, with 17 bases spanning the gap. The second PCR ran roughly 6 to 11 cycles with a sample-barcoded 5' primer and J-beta primers. Each cDNA was tagged by a template-switch adaptor containing 12 random nucleotides. MiXCR, run by TCRdb on the 5' RACE reads, gives a single entry per CDR3 protein. Among about a million distinct CDR3 sequences listed, 51% were seen once. Sample donors were healthy Caucasian individuals that came from Russia, aged about 6 to 95.

The sequence derives from a woman aged 60-70 years in good health. The chain links TRBV7-2 to TRBJ2-5, with a weak D call TRBD2 (6 bases). The sample was blood. The CDR3 region is CASSLIWGLQTQETQYF. CDR3 nucleotides: TGTGCCAGCAGCTTAATTTGGGGACTCCAGACCCAAGAGACCCAGTACTTC.